This T cell receptor (beta chain) derives from a study of blood T cell repertoires in COVID-19. Deletions cut 4 bases from V and 6 bases from J, with 9 bases between. Germline V gene lookup returns CDR1 MDHEN and CDR2 SYDVKM. This CDR3 has 12 residues. Profiled with immunoSEQ multiplex PCR; TCRdb holds only in-frame clones, not every one. The table lists more than 300,000 clones, about nine tenths of them singletons. The specimen was PBMCs or T cells enriched from blood (not recorded which). V and J are TRBV28 and TRBJ1-2; D gene unclear. This sequence originates from a woman between 40 and 50 years old who had been exposed to COVID-19. CDR3 residues: CASSSSGNGYTF. The CDR3 DNA is TGTGCCAGCAGTTCCTCGGGTAATGGCTACACCTTC.